Below, 21 T cell receptor beta chains from the same sample are listed, as sequenced in a study of blood T cells in healthy people across ages. For the second PCR, which ran for about 6 to 11 cycles, a sample-barcoded 5' primer and a J-beta primer mix were used. From the 5' RACE reads, TCRdb called clonotypes with MiXCR, one entry per CDR3 protein. The sample yields about 780,000 distinct CDR3 sequences, about half seen once. Sequenced: blood. These receptors originate from a man older than 75 in good health.

This clonotype has a handful of counts. This chain's CDR3 is CSARKTGAKLSGGNIQYF. The CDR3 DNA is TGCAGTGCTAGGAAGACAGGGGCGAAACTTTCGGGGGGAAACATTCAGTACTTC. The V gene is TRBV20-1, the J gene TRBJ2-5, with D possibly TRBD1 on 8 matching bases. The end of the DNA is better explained by TRBJ2-4, so the J call may be wrong. The CDR3 spans 18 residues. Germline lookup yields CDR1 DFQATT and CDR2 SNEGSKA (reference sequence).

This chain uses TRBV5-1 with TRBJ2-1; 7 bases agree with TRBD2. The germline V gene has CDR1 SGHRS and CDR2 YFSETQ. The CDR3 runs to 14 residues. Trimming took 7 bases from V and 6 from J; bases not matched to a gene: 10. The CDR3 nucleotides read TGCGCCAGCTCCACCGGGACTAACCTCAATGAGCAGTTCTTC. Its translation is CASSTGTNLNEQFF. The whole variable domain, filled in from reference TRBV5-1 and TRBJ2-1, reads KAGVTQTPRYLIKTRGQQVTLSCSPISGHRSVSWYQQTPGQGLQFLFEYFSETQRNKGNFPGRFSGRQFSNSRSEMNVSTLELGDSALYLCASSTGTNLNEQFFGPGTRLTVL.

The rearrangement uses TRBV20-1 and TRBJ2-1; 8 bases agree with TRBD1. After removal of 3 bases from V and 8 bases from J, the junction contained 15 bases not matched to a gene. The CDR3 has 16 residues. The V gene's germline CDR1 is DFQATT and CDR2 SNEGSKA (reference sequence). As DNA, the CDR3 is TGCAGTGCTAGTAGTTATGCAGGGGGCGCGTTGGATGAGCAGTTCTTC. It yields the protein CSASSYAGGALDEQFF.

The chain is built from TRBV29-1 and TRBJ1-1; D not resolved. The CDR3 runs to 11 residues. Germline V gives CDR1 SQVTM, CDR2 ANQGSEA. Trimming removed 7 bases at V and 8 bases at J, with 14 bases between. CDR3 amino acids: CSASSGEEAFF. For the CDR3, the DNA is TGCAGCGCTTCGTCTGGTGAAGAAGCTTTCTTT.

The chain is built from TRBV27 and TRBJ2-1, with 13 positions matching TRBD2. Germline lookup yields CDR1 MNHEY and CDR2 SMNVEV (reference sequence). The CDR3 loop spans 18 amino acids. The V segment lost 3 bases and the J segment 4 bases; nucleotides outside the gene matches: 9. CDR3 amino acids: CASSFRRTSGSRYNEQFF. CDR3 coding DNA: TGTGCCAGCAGTTTTAGGCGGACTAGCGGGAGTAGGTACAATGAGCAGTTCTTC.

The rearrangement joins TRBV4-2 to TRBJ2-5; 7 bases fit TRBD2. Germline CDR1 LGHNA, CDR2 YNFKEQ. The CDR3 consists of 15 residues. Trimming cost V 7 bases and J 0 bases; bases outside gene matches: 8. CDR3 coding DNA: TGTGCCAGCACCCCGGGAGGAAAGTACCAAGAGACCCAGTACTTC. It is translated as CASTPGGKYQETQYF.

The chain has TRBV6-2 or TRBV6-3 and TRBJ2-5; the D is unclear. The CDR3 loop spans 16 amino acids. Per germline, CDR1 MNHEY and CDR2 SVGEGT. V lost 2 bases and J lost 3, with 16 bases in between. CDR3 bases: TGTGCCAGCAGTTACGTCGGCACGGTTAGTAAAGAGACCCAGTACTTC. This sequence encodes CASSYVGTVSKETQYF.

This clonotype was observed at least ten times. The rearrangement joins TRBV12-3 or TRBV12-4 to TRBJ2-3; 10 positions agree with TRBD2. CDR3 length equals 14 residues. The junction had 4 bases not matched to a gene; V was cut back by 3 bases and J by 7 bases. This CDR3 reads CASSFSSGSYTQYF. CDR3 DNA: TGTGCCAGCAGTTTTTCTAGCGGGAGCTATACGCAGTATTTT.

On this clonotype itself: At one boundary the junction diverges from the germline segment, which might be a read error. The chain has TRBV29-1 and TRBJ2-2; 8 bases agree with TRBD1. In germline, CDR1 is SQVTM, CDR2 ANQGSEA. The CDR3 loop spans 14 amino acids. The CDR3: CSVEQGAKTGELFF. CDR3 in DNA: TGCAGCGTTGAACAGGGGGCGAAGACCGGGGAGCTGTTTTTT.

The V and J genes are TRBV5-1 and TRBJ2-5, with a weak D call TRBD1 (5 bases). The CDR3 runs to 16 residues. From germline, CDR1 is SGHRS and CDR2 YFSETQ. The ends were cut back, 0 bases at V and 4 bases at J, with 16 bases in the middle. CDR3 DNA sequence: TGCGCCAGCAGCTTGGGGGCCGTAGGGGCAGGAGAGACCCAGTACTTC. Translated, it gives CASSLGAVGAGETQYF.

The chain couples TRBV5-1 to TRBJ2-7; unclear D gene. The CDR3 runs to 14 residues. CDR1 and CDR2 (germline): SGHRS, YFSETQ. V dropped 2 bases and J dropped 5 bases, with 14 bases sitting between them. CDR3 region: CASSFGLTLDEQYF. CDR3 DNA: TGCGCCAGCAGCTTCGGCCTTACTTTGGACGAGCAGTACTTC.

The J gene is TRBJ2-7, the V gene TRBV2, with TRBD1 identical over 7 bases. This CDR3 has 15 amino acids. Germline CDR1 is SNHLY and CDR2 is FYNNEI. The V and J ends lost 6 bases and 0 bases, in that order; junction bases with no gene match: 8. Here the CDR3 DNA reads TGTGCCAGCAGAGAGCCGGGACAGAGCTCCTACGAGCAGTACTTC. It codes for CASREPGQSSYEQYF.

At least ten counts were recorded for this clonotype. The chain carries TRBV14 and TRBJ2-7, with a possible D match to TRBD1 (6 bases). The CDR3 length is 17 residues. The germline V gene has CDR1 SGHDN and CDR2 FVKESK. V was clipped by 3 bases and J by 2 bases, with 20 bases between them. CDR3 sequence reads: CASSHGSSGASPYEQYF. The CDR3 DNA reads TGTGCCAGCAGCCATGGCAGTTCAGGGGCAAGTCCCTACGAGCAGTACTTC.

Notes on this clonotype: It may be a read error: a sequence one base away is much more abundant. The J gene is TRBJ2-3, the V gene TRBV12-3 or TRBV12-4, with TRBD2 as a possible D gene (6 bases). V gave up 2 bases and J gave up 7 bases, with 13 bases separating them. This CDR3 contains 14 residues. CDR3 DNA: TGTGCCAGCAGTTTAACGGAGGGTGTAAATACGCAGTATTTT. This encodes CASSLTEGVNTQYF.

Comments on this clonotype: This may arise from a read error, as a much more abundant clone is one base away. The V call is TRBV25-1, the J call TRBJ2-7; D gene unclear. V was trimmed by 4 bases and J by 2 bases, leaving 9 bases between them. CDR1 is MGHDK, CDR2 SYGVNS, per germline. CDR3 length: 13 residues. The CDR3 region is CASSGPGTYEQYF. CDR3 coding DNA: TGTGCCAGCAGTGGGCCGGGTACCTACGAGCAGTACTTC.

There are a few counts of this clonotype. The chain is built from TRBV15 and TRBJ2-1; weak D call: TRBD1 (6 bases). CDR1 LNHNV and CDR2 YYDKDF come from the germline V gene (reference sequence). This CDR3 is 15 amino acids long. The V gene lost 0 bases and the J gene lost 12 bases, with 18 bases spanning the gap. CDR3 DNA: TGTGCCACCAGCAGAGATGCAGGGGAGACGGCCAGGCAGTTCTTC. It codes for CATSRDAGETARQFF.

The chain is built from TRBV12-3 or TRBV12-4 and TRBJ2-3; 9 bases fit TRBD1. V dropped 7 bases and J dropped 4; count of bases not matched to a gene: 9. This CDR3 contains 15 residues. CDR3 nucleotide sequence: TGTGCCAGCAAATGGACAGGGGTCATATCAGATACGCAGTATTTT. Residues: CASKWTGVISDTQYF.

The chain has TRBV5-5 and TRBJ2-7, with D perhaps TRBD1 or TRBD2 (5 bases each). Germline loops: CDR1 SGHKS, CDR2 YYEKEE (reference sequence). V lost 0 bases to trimming and J lost 4 bases, with 14 bases between them. The length of the CDR3 is 15 residues. Here the CDR3 reads CASSLGEGPLYEQYF. CDR3 nucleotides: TGTGCCAGCAGCTTGGGAGAGGGACCACTTTACGAGCAGTACTTC.

This chain joins TRBV20-1 and TRBJ2-5; TRBD1 is a possible D gene (5 bases). V was trimmed by 3 bases and J by 1 base, leaving 12 bases between them. There are 14 residues in the CDR3. CDR1 is DFQATT, CDR2 SNEGSKA, per germline (reference sequence). The CDR3 coding sequence is TGCAGTGCTAGCGGTTGGACATCCCAAGAGACCCAGTACTTC. It codes for CSASGWTSQETQYF.

The table lists this clonotype with a few counts. The chain is built from TRBV5-1 and TRBJ1-5, with D maybe TRBD1 (6 bases). V dropped 0 bases and J dropped 5 bases, with 12 bases sitting between them. Germline CDR1 is SGHRS and CDR2 is YFSETQ. The CDR3 runs to 15 residues. The CDR3 sequence is CASSLGGQGDQPQHF. CDR3 DNA: TGCGCCAGCAGCTTGGGGGGGCAAGGGGATCAGCCCCAGCATTTT. Full variable domain (remainder filled in from reference TRBV5-1 and TRBJ1-5): KAGVTQTPRYLIKTRGQQVTLSCSPISGHRSVSWYQQTPGQGLQFLFEYFSETQRNKGNFPGRFSGRQFSNSRSEMNVSTLELGDSALYLCASSLGGQGDQPQHFGDGTRLSIL.

V gene TRBV28 combines with J gene TRBJ2-3, with 7 bases that match TRBD2. This CDR3 region has 16 residues. V shed 5 bases and J 3 bases; nucleotides not matched to a gene: 11. CDR1 is MDHEN and CDR2 is SYDVKM in the germline V gene. CDR3 DNA: TGTGCCAGCAGTCGTGTTGGGGAGGGCTTGACAGATACGCAGTATTTT. Its protein product is CASSRVGEGLTDTQYF.